This is a list of T cell receptor beta chains from one sample in a study of blood T cell repertoires in COVID-19. Some clones are missing from TCRdb's copy, which holds only in-frame ones; the method was immunoSEQ multiplex PCR. The table has about 200,000 clones, about four fifths seen once. Source material: PBMCs or T cells enriched from blood (not recorded which). The receptors stem from a man in his forties or fifties who had recovered from COVID-19. Each CDR3 is given with its conserved first and last residue. D genes are given only for firm matches. The size of a clone is reported for some rows only, either as once, few or many, or as a class for expanded clones.

v_call: TRBV4-1
clone_size: .
j_call: TRBJ1-3
d_call: TRBD1
cdr3_aa: CASSPTGSGNTIYF
cdr3_nt: TGCGCCAGCAGCCCGACAGGGTCTGGAAACACCATATATTTT

v_call: TRBV7-2
clone_size: few
j_call: TRBJ2-2
d_call: .
cdr3_aa: CASSLYGVGGTGELFF
cdr3_nt: TGTGCCAGCAGCTTGTACGGAGTAGGGGGCACCGGGGAGCTGTTTTTT

v_call: TRBV3-1/TRBV3-2
clone_size: .
j_call: TRBJ2-1
d_call: TRBD2
cdr3_aa: CASSLSGTSNEQFF
cdr3_nt: TGTGCCAGCAGCCTAAGCGGGACTAGCAATGAGCAGTTCTTC

v_call: TRBV7-9
clone_size: .
j_call: TRBJ1-1
d_call: .
cdr3_aa: CASSSTVNTEAFF
cdr3_nt: TGTGCCAGCAGCTCGACAGTGAACACTGAAGCTTTCTTT

v_call: TRBV10-2
clone_size: .
j_call: TRBJ1-6
d_call: TRBD1
cdr3_aa: CASSELGGGSYNSPLHF
cdr3_nt: TGCGCCAGCAGTGAGCTAGGGGGCGGGTCCTATAATTCACCCCTCCACTTT

v_call: TRBV11-1
clone_size: .
j_call: TRBJ2-3
d_call: .
cdr3_aa: CASSFSSSTDTQYF
cdr3_nt: TGTGCCAGCAGCTTCTCCTCCAGCACAGATACGCAGTATTTT

v_call: TRBV18
clone_size: .
j_call: TRBJ1-1
d_call: .
cdr3_aa: CASSSSGGVYMNTEAFF
cdr3_nt: TGTGCCAGCTCGAGTTCGGGGGGGGTTTACATGAACACTGAAGCTTTCTTT

v_call: TRBV28
clone_size: .
j_call: TRBJ1-2
d_call: TRBD1
cdr3_aa: CASSDNRDRSF
cdr3_nt: TGTGCCAGCAGCGACAACCGGGACAGAAGTTTC

v_call: TRBV5-4
clone_size: .
j_call: TRBJ1-1
d_call: .
cdr3_aa: CASSLQGYTEAFF
cdr3_nt: TGTGCCAGCTCCCTTCAGGGATACACTGAAGCTTTCTTT

v_call: TRBV6-1
clone_size: .
j_call: TRBJ1-1
d_call: .
cdr3_aa: CASSEHGAGNTEAFF
cdr3_nt: TGTGCCAGCAGTGAGCATGGGGCCGGGAACACTGAAGCTTTCTTT

v_call: TRBV14
clone_size: .
j_call: TRBJ2-5
d_call: .
cdr3_aa: CASSQDGVAGGETQYF
cdr3_nt: TGTGCCAGCAGCCAAGATGGCGTGGCAGGGGGGGAGACCCAGTACTTC

v_call: TRBV11-2
clone_size: .
j_call: TRBJ1-2
d_call: .
cdr3_aa: CASSPPARYGYTF
cdr3_nt: TGTGCCAGCAGCCCCCCAGCGAGATATGGCTACACCTTC

v_call: TRBV10-3
clone_size: .
j_call: TRBJ2-3
d_call: .
cdr3_aa: CAISRQALGTDTQYF
cdr3_nt: TGTGCCATCAGTCGACAGGCCTTGGGGACAGATACGCAGTATTTT

v_call: TRBV28
clone_size: .
j_call: TRBJ1-1
d_call: .
cdr3_aa: CASRVYSEAFF
cdr3_nt: TGTGCCAGCAGGGTATACAGTGAAGCTTTCTTT

v_call: TRBV15
clone_size: .
j_call: TRBJ1-5
d_call: .
cdr3_aa: CATSIAGSNQPQHF
cdr3_nt: TGTGCCACCAGCATCGCGGGTAGCAATCAGCCCCAGCATTTT

v_call: TRBV28
clone_size: .
j_call: TRBJ1-2
d_call: .
cdr3_aa: CASSLVSRSPNYGYTF
cdr3_nt: TGTGCCAGCAGTTTAGTATCGAGGAGCCCTAACTATGGCTACACCTTC

v_call: TRBV6-5
clone_size: .
j_call: TRBJ2-5
d_call: TRBD2
cdr3_aa: CASRRSGRYQETQYF
cdr3_nt: TGTGCCAGCAGGCGAAGCGGGAGGTACCAAGAGACCCAGTACTTC

v_call: TRBV6-4
clone_size: once
j_call: TRBJ2-3
d_call: TRBD1
cdr3_aa: CASSPGTATDTQYF
cdr3_nt: TGTGCCAGCAGCCCCGGGACAGCCACAGATACGCAGTATTTT

v_call: TRBV6-5
clone_size: .
j_call: TRBJ2-7
d_call: TRBD1
cdr3_aa: CASSYSGGQGKNEQYF
cdr3_nt: TGTGCCAGCAGTTACTCGGGGGGACAGGGGAAAAACGAGCAGTACTTC

v_call: TRBV4-2
clone_size: .
j_call: TRBJ2-1
d_call: TRBD2
cdr3_aa: CASSQTRLAGGGEQFF
cdr3_nt: TGTGCCAGCAGCCAGACGCGACTAGCGGGAGGCGGTGAGCAGTTCTTC

v_call: TRBV30
clone_size: .
j_call: TRBJ2-1
d_call: TRBD2
cdr3_aa: CAWKASGSPFIENNEQFF
cdr3_nt: TGTGCCTGGAAGGCTAGCGGGAGCCCGTTCATTGAAAACAATGAGCAGTTCTTC

v_call: TRBV9
clone_size: .
j_call: TRBJ1-5
d_call: .
cdr3_aa: CASSVGKGGQPQHF
cdr3_nt: TGTGCCAGCAGCGTAGGGAAGGGCGGGCAGCCCCAGCATTTT

v_call: TRBV28
clone_size: .
j_call: TRBJ1-5
d_call: .
cdr3_aa: CASGLGQQSQHF
cdr3_nt: TGTGCCAGCGGTTTGGGCCAGCAGTCCCAGCATTTT

v_call: TRBV5-1
clone_size: .
j_call: TRBJ2-2
d_call: TRBD2
cdr3_aa: CASSSSGRTGELFF
cdr3_nt: TGCGCCAGCAGCTCAAGCGGGAGAACCGGGGAGCTGTTTTTT

v_call: TRBV7-9
clone_size: few
j_call: TRBJ1-6
d_call: .
cdr3_aa: CASSLAVLENSPLHF
cdr3_nt: TGTGCCAGCAGCTTAGCCGTTCTGGAGAATTCACCCCTCCACTTT